The 18 T cell receptor beta chains given below trace back to one sample, sequenced in a study of blood T cell repertoires in COVID-19 (dated by TCRdb to 2018 to 2020). The receptor library was made with the immunoSEQ multiplex PCR assay. The immuneACCESS repertoire file appears here via TCRdb, limited to in-frame rearrangements. These files lack a portion of the clones; in checked studies, under half of the deficit traces to unresolved V genes, and the cause of the others is not known. The sample table contains roughly 120,000 clones; only one count was recorded for 84% of them. The top ten hold roughly an eighth of the sample. Sequencing was done on a sample of peripheral blood. All receptors come from an older woman with acute or convalescent COVID-19.

The chain joins TRBV2 to TRBJ1-6, with D maybe TRBD1 (6 bases). The CDR3 is made up of 14 amino acids. V lost 8 bases to trimming and J lost 5 bases, with 13 bases between them. In germline, CDR1 is SNHLY, CDR2 FYNNEI. The CDR3: CASGGRTDNSPLHF. The CDR3, as DNA: TGTGCCAGCGGTGGTCGGACAGATAATTCACCCCTCCACTTT.

This clone has a handful of counts. The chain combines TRBV3-1 (or the pseudogene TRBV3-2) with TRBJ1-1; D is perhaps TRBD1 (5 bases). The CDR3 totals 17 residues. Trimming stripped 2 bases from V and 6 bases from J, with 22 bases between. In germline, CDR1 is LGHDT, CDR2 YNNKEL (reference sequence). The CDR3 nucleotides read TGTGCCAGCAGCCAAATAACGACCCCCACGGGGGGGTCTGAAGCTTTCTTT. Translating it yields CASSQITTPTGGSEAFF.

V usage is TRBV18 and J usage is TRBJ2-6; maybe TRBD2 (6 bases). Trimming took off 2 bases at V and 4 bases at J, with 15 bases between the two ends. Per the germline V gene, CDR1 is KGHSH and CDR2 is LQKENI. This CDR3 is built from 17 residues. The CDR3 reads CASSPEDSLAGANVLTF. The CDR3 DNA sequence: TGTGCCAGCTCACCAGAAGACAGCCTAGCGGGGGCCAACGTCCTGACTTTC.

The chain links TRBV7-4 to TRBJ1-5; D not certain. The CDR3 is made up of 10 amino acids. Trimming took 8 bases from V and 8 from J, leaving 7 bases between them. Germline-derived CDR1 and CDR2 are SGHVT and SQSDAQ. CDR3 sequence: CASYIKPQHF. In DNA, the CDR3 is TGTGCCAGCTACATTAAGCCCCAGCATTTT.

This clone is a singleton in its sample. The chain recombines TRBV4-1 with TRBJ2-1; a weak D match, TRBD1 (5 bases). Deletions cut 0 bases from V and 4 bases from J, with 10 bases between. There are 15 residues in the CDR3. Germline CDR1 reads MGHRA; CDR2 reads YSYEKL. In DNA form, the CDR3 reads TGCGCCAGCAGCCAAGATCGGGCAGGGTACAATGAGCAGTTCTTC. Residues: CASSQDRAGYNEQFF.

This chain connects TRBV6-1 to TRBJ2-3; 14 bases map to TRBD2. Germline V gives CDR1 MNHNS, CDR2 SASEGT. Losses at the gene ends were 0 bases for V and 0 bases for J; bases not matched to a gene: 14. This CDR3 is built from 22 residues. The chain's CDR3 is CASSEASRLAGGYKSSTDTQYF. CDR3 DNA: TGTGCCAGCAGTGAAGCGTCAAGACTAGCGGGGGGGTATAAATCTAGCACAGATACGCAGTATTTT.

This clone occurred once. The CDR3 sequence: CASSPRGGDRASEQYF. Written as DNA, the CDR3 is TGTGCCAGCAGCCCCCGAGGGGGGGACAGGGCCAGCGAGCAGTACTTC. This sequence joins TRBV9 and TRBJ2-7; 9 positions match TRBD1. CDR1 SGDLS and CDR2 YYNGEE come from the germline V gene. The CDR3 loop spans 16 amino acids. V lost 4 bases and J lost 6; bases outside the gene matches: 14.

The V call is TRBV13, the J call TRBJ2-7; D gene unclear. CDR3 size: 14 residues. Trimming took 2 bases from V and 8 from J, leaving 16 bases between them. Germline loops: CDR1 PRHDT, CDR2 FYEKMQ (reference sequence). The CDR3, as DNA: TGTGCCAGCAGCTTAATCGACACCCAAGGAAAGCAGTACTTC. Translating it yields CASSLIDTQGKQYF.

This chain links TRBV7-9 with TRBJ1-3, with a tentative D call TRBD1 (6 bases). The V end was cut by 5 bases, the J end by 1 base, with 12 bases between. The germline gives CDR1 SEHNR, CDR2 FQNEAQ (reference sequence). This CDR3 has 15 amino acids. The DNA for the CDR3 is TGTGCCAGCAGCAAACCTGGGACATCTGGAAACACCATATATTTT. Its translation is CASSKPGTSGNTIYF.

This clone appeared once. The chain combines TRBV19 with TRBJ2-2; D remains ambiguous. The CDR3 has 14 residues. Trimming took off 7 bases at V and 2 bases at J, with 11 bases between the two ends. The germline CDR1 and CDR2 sequences are LNHDA and SQIVND (reference sequence). The CDR3 reads CASNLGLNTGELFF. The CDR3 DNA follows: TGTGCCAGTAATCTGGGCCTCAACACCGGGGAGCTGTTTTTT.

V is TRBV27 and J is TRBJ1-2; D is unresolved. V lost 2 bases to trimming and J lost 0 bases, with 10 bases between them. The V gene's germline CDR1 is MNHEY and CDR2 SMNVEV (reference sequence). CDR3 length equals 15 residues. The CDR3 bases are TGTGCCAGCAGTTTACAGGTCTCTCCTAACTATGGCTACACCTTC. Amino acid sequence: CASSLQVSPNYGYTF.

The CDR3 reads CASRHQGDTEAFF. CDR3 nucleotides: TGTGCCAGCAGACACCAAGGGGACACTGAAGCTTTCTTT. This chain connects TRBV6-6 to TRBJ1-1; a possible D gene is TRBD1 (5 bases). Trimming pared 6 bases from V and 3 bases from J, leaving 11 bases between. Germline V lookup: CDR1 MNHNY, CDR2 SVGAGI (reference sequence). CDR3 length equals 13 residues.

V and J are TRBV5-6 and TRBJ2-7; 7 positions agree with TRBD2. The CDR3 totals 17 residues. The germline CDR1 and CDR2 sequences are SGHDT and YYEEEE. The V segment lost 4 bases and the J segment 0 bases; nucleotides outside the gene matches: 13. The CDR3 DNA reads as TGTGCCAGCAGCACCCGCCCCGGGGGGACCAGCTCCTACGAGCAGTACGTC. Protein sequence: CASSTRPGGTSSYEQYV.

The chain couples TRBV7-3 to TRBJ2-2; 7 nucleotides line up with TRBD2. The CDR3 length is 16 residues. Per germline, CDR1 SGHTA and CDR2 FQGTGA. V shed 2 bases, J shed 6 bases, and the junction held 9 bases outside the gene matches. The CDR3 DNA is TGTGCCAGCAGCTTAGATGTGGGACTAACCCCCGGGGAGCTGTTTTTT. Protein: CASSLDVGLTPGELFF. Together with reference TRBV7-3 and TRBJ2-2, the CDR3 gives the full variable domain: GAGVSQTPSNKVTEKGKYVELRCDPISGHTALYWYRQSLGQGPEFLIYFQGTGAADDSGLPNDRFFAVRPEGSVSTLKIQRTERGDSAVYLCASSLDVGLTPGELFFGEGSRLTVL.

This clone was observed once. This chain uses TRBV5-1 with TRBJ1-6; 8 bases are shared with TRBD1. With 0 bases clipped from V and 6 bases from J, the junction kept 8 bases outside the gene matches. Germline loops: CDR1 SGHRS, CDR2 YFSETQ. CDR3 length: 17 amino acids. This CDR3 is CASSLGPQGASNSPLHF. The CDR3 region has the DNA TGCGCCAGCAGCTTGGGTCCCCAGGGGGCTTCTAATTCACCCCTCCACTTT.

The chain links TRBV18 to TRBJ1-4; a possible D gene is TRBD1 (6 bases). V shed 3 bases and J shed 8 bases, with 13 bases lying between them. There are 14 residues in the CDR3. Germline assignment: CDR1 KGHSH and CDR2 LQKENI. The CDR3 region has the DNA TGTGCCAGCTCACCGGGAAGGGGGAGCGAAAAACTGTTTTTT. This translates into CASSPGRGSEKLFF.

This clone occurred a few times. The chain is built from TRBV2 and TRBJ2-5, with 9 bases lining up with TRBD1. Germline V lookup: CDR1 SNHLY, CDR2 FYNNEI. The CDR3 spans 15 residues. V shed 3 bases and J 0 bases; nucleotides not matched to a gene: 2. For the CDR3, the DNA is TGTGCCAGCAGTGATGGGACAGGGTACCAAGAGACCCAGTACTTC. This encodes CASSDGTGYQETQYF.

The chain couples TRBV25-1 to TRBJ1-2; 9 bases are a match to TRBD1. The CDR3 consists of 18 residues. Germline assignment: CDR1 MGHDK and CDR2 SYGVNS. With V trimmed by 4 bases and J by 5 bases, 17 bases remained unmatched. The CDR3 spells CASSGENRGRGAHYGYTF. The CDR3 DNA reads as TGTGCCAGCAGTGGCGAGAACAGGGGGCGCGGGGCCCATTATGGCTACACCTTC.